This T cell receptor (beta chain) was recovered during a study of T cells after somatic rescue of genetic block. The protocol was immunoSEQ multiplex PCR, while the TCRdb copy is restricted to in-frame clones and leaves out a portion. Counted here are 85,000 to 100,000 clones, approximately 90% occurring once; the ten biggest clones make up 1.6%. The CDR3 has 14 amino acids. The germline V gene has CDR1 SNHLY and CDR2 FYNNEI. Trimming shortened V by 2 bases and J by 9 bases, and 11 bases separated the two germline ends. This chain uses TRBV2 with TRBJ1-6; D is ambiguous. The sequenced material came from peripheral blood mononuclear cells (PBMCs). The TCR comes from a woman between 18 and 30 years old. This chain's CDR3 is CASSEYQASSPLHF. The CDR3 bases are TGTGCCAGCAGTGAATACCAGGCCAGTTCACCCCTCCACTTT.